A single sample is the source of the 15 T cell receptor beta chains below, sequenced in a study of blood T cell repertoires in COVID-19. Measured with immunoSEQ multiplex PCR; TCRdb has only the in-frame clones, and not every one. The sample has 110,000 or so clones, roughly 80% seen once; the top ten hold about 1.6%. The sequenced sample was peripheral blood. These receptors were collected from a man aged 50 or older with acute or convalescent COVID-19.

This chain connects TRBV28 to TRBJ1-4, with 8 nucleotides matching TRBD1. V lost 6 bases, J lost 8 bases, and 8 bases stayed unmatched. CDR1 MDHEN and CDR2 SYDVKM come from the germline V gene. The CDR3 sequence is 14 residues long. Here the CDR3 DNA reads TGTGCCAGCAGCCAGACAGGGGCTGGGGAAAAACTGTTTTTT. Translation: CASSQTGAGEKLFF.

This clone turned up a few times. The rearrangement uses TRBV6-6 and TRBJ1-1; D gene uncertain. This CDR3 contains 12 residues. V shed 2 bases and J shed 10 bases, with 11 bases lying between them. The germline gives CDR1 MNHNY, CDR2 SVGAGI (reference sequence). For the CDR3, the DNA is TGTGCCAGCAGTTACGAGGGAAATAGAGCTTTCTTT. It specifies CASSYEGNRAFF.

CDR3 nucleotides: TGTGCCAGCAGAGACAACATTAACGAGCAGTACTTC. Protein sequence: CASRDNINEQYF. The rearrangement joins TRBV19 to TRBJ2-7; D gene ambiguous. The CDR3 runs to 12 residues. Deletions cut 9 bases from V and 5 bases from J, with 14 bases between. Per germline, CDR1 LNHDA and CDR2 SQIVND (reference sequence).

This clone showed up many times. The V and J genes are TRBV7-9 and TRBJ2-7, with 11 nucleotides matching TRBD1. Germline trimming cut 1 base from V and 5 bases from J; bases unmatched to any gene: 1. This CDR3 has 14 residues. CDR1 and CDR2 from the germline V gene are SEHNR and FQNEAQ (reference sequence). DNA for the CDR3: TGTGCCAGCAGCTTAGGGACAGGGGGCCACGAGCAGTACTTC. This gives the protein CASSLGTGGHEQYF.

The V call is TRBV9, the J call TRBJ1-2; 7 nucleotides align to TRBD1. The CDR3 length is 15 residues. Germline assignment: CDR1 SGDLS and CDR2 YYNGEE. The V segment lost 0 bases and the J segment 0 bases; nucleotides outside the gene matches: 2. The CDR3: CASSVGTGPNYGYTF. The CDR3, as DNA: TGTGCCAGCAGCGTAGGGACAGGCCCTAACTATGGCTACACCTTC.

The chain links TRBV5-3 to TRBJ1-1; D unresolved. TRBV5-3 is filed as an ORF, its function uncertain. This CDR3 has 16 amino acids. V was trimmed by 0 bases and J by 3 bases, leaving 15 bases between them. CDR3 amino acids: CARSLVVAGWDTEAFF. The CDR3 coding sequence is TGTGCCAGAAGCTTGGTGGTTGCGGGTTGGGACACTGAAGCTTTCTTT.

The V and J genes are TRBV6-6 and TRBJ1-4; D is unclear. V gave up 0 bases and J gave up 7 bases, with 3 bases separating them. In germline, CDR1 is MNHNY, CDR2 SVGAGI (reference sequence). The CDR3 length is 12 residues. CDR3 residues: CASSYSGEKLFF. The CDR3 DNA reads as TGTGCCAGCAGTTACTCCGGTGAAAAACTGTTTTTT.

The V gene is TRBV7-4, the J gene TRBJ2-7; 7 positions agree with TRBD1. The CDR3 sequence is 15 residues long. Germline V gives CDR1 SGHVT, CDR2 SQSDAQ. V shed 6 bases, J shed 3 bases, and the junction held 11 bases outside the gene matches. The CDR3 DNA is TGTGCCAGCAGTCCAACAGGGGCCGCTCGCTACGAGCAGTACTTC. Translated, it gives CASSPTGAARYEQYF.

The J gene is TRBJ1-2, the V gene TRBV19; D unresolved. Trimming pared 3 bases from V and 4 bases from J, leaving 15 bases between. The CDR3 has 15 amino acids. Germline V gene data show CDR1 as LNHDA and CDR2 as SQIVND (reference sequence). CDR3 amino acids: CASSIGFQGLYGYTF. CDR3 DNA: TGTGCCAGTAGTATCGGGTTCCAAGGCCTCTATGGCTACACCTTC.

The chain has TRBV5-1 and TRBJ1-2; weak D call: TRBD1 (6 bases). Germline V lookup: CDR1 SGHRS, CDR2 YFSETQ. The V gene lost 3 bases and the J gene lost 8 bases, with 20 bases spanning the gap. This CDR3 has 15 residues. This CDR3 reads CASSSLAGAGEGYTF. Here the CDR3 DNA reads TGCGCCAGCAGCTCTCTGGCGGGGGCGGGGGAAGGCTACACCTTC.

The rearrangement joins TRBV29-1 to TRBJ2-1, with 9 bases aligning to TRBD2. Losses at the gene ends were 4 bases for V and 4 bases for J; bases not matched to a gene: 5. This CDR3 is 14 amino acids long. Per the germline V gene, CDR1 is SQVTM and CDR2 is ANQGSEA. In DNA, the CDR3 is TGCAGCGTTGTGGGGCGGGGGGGATACAATGAGCAGTTCTTC. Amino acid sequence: CSVVGRGGYNEQFF.

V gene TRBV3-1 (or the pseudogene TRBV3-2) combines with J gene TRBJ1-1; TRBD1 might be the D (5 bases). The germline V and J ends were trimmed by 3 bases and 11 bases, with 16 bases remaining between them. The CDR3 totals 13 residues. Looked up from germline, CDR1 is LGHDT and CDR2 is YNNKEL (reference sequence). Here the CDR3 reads CASSQDLDIGAFF. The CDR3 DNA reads TGTGCCAGCAGCCAGGACCTGGACATCGGTGCTTTCTTT.

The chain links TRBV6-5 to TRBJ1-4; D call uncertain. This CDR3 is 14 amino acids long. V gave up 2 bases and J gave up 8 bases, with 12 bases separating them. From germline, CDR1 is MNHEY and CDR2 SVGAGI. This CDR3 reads CASSYVGFREKLFF. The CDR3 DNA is TGTGCCAGCAGTTACGTCGGGTTTCGGGAAAAACTGTTTTTT.

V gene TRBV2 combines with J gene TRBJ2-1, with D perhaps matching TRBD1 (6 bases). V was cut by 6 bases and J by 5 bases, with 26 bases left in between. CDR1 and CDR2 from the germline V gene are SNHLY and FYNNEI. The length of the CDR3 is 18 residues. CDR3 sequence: CASRVFISRDIRDNEQFF. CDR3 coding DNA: TGTGCCAGCAGAGTTTTTATTTCCCGGGACATAAGGGACAATGAGCAGTTCTTC.

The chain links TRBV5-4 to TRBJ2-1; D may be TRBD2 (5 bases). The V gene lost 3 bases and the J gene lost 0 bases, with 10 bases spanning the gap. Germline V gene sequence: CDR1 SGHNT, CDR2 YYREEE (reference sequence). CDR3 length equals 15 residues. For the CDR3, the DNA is TGTGCCAGCAGCTCGGGCGGGTACTCCTACAATGAGCAGTTCTTC. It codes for CASSSGGYSYNEQFF. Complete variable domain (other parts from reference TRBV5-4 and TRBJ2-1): ETGVTQSPTHLIKTRGQQVTLRCSSQSGHNTVSWYQQALGQGPQFIFQYYREEENGRGNFPPRFSGLQFPNYSSELNVNALELDDSALYLCASSSGGYSYNEQFFGPGTRLTVL.